This TCR beta chain is from a study of blood T cell repertoires in COVID-19. Across the whole study: Samples came from the United States, Italy and Spain, spanning acute and convalescent COVID-19. Sources were T cells, B-cell-depleted T cells, or PBMCs; the material itself was cDNA or gDNA.

This clone has only a few counts. The CDR3 sequence is 15 residues long. CDR1 SGHNT and CDR2 YYREEE come from the germline V gene (reference sequence). Trimming pared 4 bases from V and 1 base from J, leaving 11 bases between. Methods used by the authors: Nucleated cell number was recorded as an estimate derived from reference gene primer amplification. Method: immunoSEQ multiplex PCR; TCRdb's copy keeps in-frame clones and lacks some. V and J calls and clone size are as listed in that table; D and trimming were resolved from the DNA. The data hold around 150,000 clones, with just under 85% observed a single time.

The J gene is TRBJ2-2, the V gene TRBV5-4; D perhaps matches TRBD2 (5 bases). Sequencing input: peripheral blood. The TCR sequence derives from a woman over 75 with acute or convalescent COVID-19. CDR3 nucleotide sequence: TGTGCCAGCAGCCCTCCCGGAGGGAACACCGGGGAGCTGTTTTTT. Translating gives CASSPPGGNTGELFF.